This T cell receptor (beta chain) was recovered during a study of control samples from healthy donors and cancer patients (dated by TCRdb to the early 2020s). V is cut by 2 bases and J by 0 bases, and the space between the germline ends is 2 bases. CDR1 SGDLS and CDR2 YYNGEE are derived from the germline V gene. The CDR3 measures 13 amino acids from cysteine to phenylalanine. Only CDR3 DNA remains: 39 bases, in frame from the first base. Libraries were built with the immunoSEQ multiplex PCR assay. Imported from immuneACCESS, the table was reduced by TCRdb to in-frame sequences with V and J called. These copies leave out some clones; in studies compared against another copy, an unresolved V gene accounts for under half, and the cause of the remainder is not known. Recorded for this sample are 150,000 to 200,000 clones; 91% of them occurred a single time. 1.5% of the sample belongs to the ten largest clones.

This clone was seen once. The specificity of this receptor is unknown. The sample holds no much larger clone one base away, and base qualities are not on file. This TCR was recovered from a woman aged 25 to 39 in good health. The material sequenced was blood. The V gene is TRBV9 and the J gene is TRBJ2-2, with the D gene call left open. The DNA is TGTGCCAGCAGCGTCACGAACACCGGGGAGCTGTTTTTT. This sequence encodes CASSVTNTGELFF.